A single T cell receptor (beta chain) is shown here with its context. The antigen it binds to is not known. There are no base qualities to consult, and no much larger clone falls within one base. Other nucleotide sequences from this sample produce the same CDR3. TCR CDR3 regions were amplified from genomic DNA by multiplex PCR using the deep immunoSEQ assay. Genomic DNA extracted from each cell subset was distributed evenly over all wells of several immunoSEQ 96-well plates, and each plate served as one replicate. For sorted subsets, roughly 190 ng of genomic DNA, equivalent to some 30,000 T cell genomes, went into each replicate PCR. Purified libraries were measured with a Qubit 3.0 fluorometer, size-checked on a Bioanalyzer 2100, and measured again with the KAPA Library Quantification kit. Each immunoSEQ 96-well plate was sequenced on its own single-read 150-cycle Illumina NextSeq 550 flow cell. Per the authors' processing: Because the immunoSEQ output included only junctional sequences and no quality scores, the filtering could not be the same as the filtering used for full-length reads. Sequences were annotated with PyIR, a Python wrapper for IgBLAST v1.9, and V/J genes and CDR3 were assigned using IMGT germline references. Any read was removed if the V/J assignment was weak (E-value above 1e-6), the CDR3 was missing, or the read contained stop codons, out-of-frame junctions, or ambiguous translated residues. V3J clonotypes were defined as sequences sharing an identical inferred V gene, J gene, and CDR3 amino acid sequence. Percentage overlap between repertoires was computed as shared unique clonotypes divided by the size of the smaller repertoire. Richness of each repertoire was evaluated using RTK rarefaction, the Chao1 estimator, and Recon v2.1 estimates of unobserved clonotypes. For all TCRbeta clonotypes obtained by the gDNA method from a few donors, generation probabilities were computed with OLGA. Sourced from immuneACCESS, this table was stored by TCRdb with only in-frame sequences that have V and J called. A share of the clones is absent; for the studies checked, an unresolved V gene accounts for under half, and the remainder has no known explanation. That table gives V, J and clone size, and the DNA gave D and trimming. The sample table records roughly 2.5 million clones; just over 90% of these occur just once. The ten largest clones take up under 0.15% of the sample.

Healthy HIV-negative adults with no recently reported acute infections or vaccinations were included as donors. Every donor was a Caucasian adult residing in Nashville, Tennessee, USA. Magnetic negative selection was used to enrich CD4+ T cells, after which naive cells were positively selected on CD45RA and the negative fraction became the memory subset. After blood collection by leukapheresis, PBMCs were isolated using Ficoll-Histopaque density gradient centrifugation and then cryopreserved in the vapor phase of liquid nitrogen. Analytical flow cytometry was used to check the purity and quantity of each magnetically sorted T cell population. From each sorted fraction, genomic DNA was isolated and quantified by UV absorbance on a Nanodrop 2000c. This sample stems from a study of shared clonotypes between healthy human individuals (dated by TCRdb to about 2020). Notes on the research overall: A couple of women and three men aged 18 to 49 years were included in the cohort. Different laboratories and diverse techniques were used to prepare libraries and sequence TCR repertoires, to increase sequencing depth and limit assay-specific biases. Leukapheresis yielded between about 0.94 and 8.9 billion PBMCs per donor. To estimate repertoire size and how much clonotype sharing occurs between individuals, the study deeply sequenced the blood TCR repertoires of five healthy adults. For each donor, CD4 naive and CD4 memory were each run on three plates, CD8 naive on two plates, and CD8 memory on one plate.

Results and caveats for the whole study, not just this receptor: Sampling was restricted to blood, and TCR repertoires in tissues likely differ from the TCR repertoires found in blood. Based on pairwise subsampling, the degree of clonotype sharing among donors was expected to be affected by sequencing depth. Higher generation probabilities were observed for clonotypes shared by all four sorted-subset donors than for non-shared clonotypes. Incomplete sequencing was indicated by rarefaction of sorted-subset datasets, despite the large sequencing depth. The small number of donors limited the genetic and exposure-history diversity represented. Naive subsets generally had larger estimated clonotype richness than memory subsets. Across four donors, approximately 4.9% of naive CD4, around 3.5% of naive CD8, 2.3% of memory CD4, and roughly 0.41% of memory CD8 clonotypes were shared.

According to the germline V gene, CDR1 reads SGHTA and CDR2 reads FQGNSA. There are 11 amino acids in the CDR3, from cysteine to phenylalanine inclusive. Only CDR3 DNA is held: 33 bases, read in frame from base 1. V lost 2 bases and J lost 5 bases; the stretch between them is 3 bases long. The specimen sequenced was naive CD4+ T cells sorted from blood. The sample's cell subset or site label, decoded: CD45RA+ positively selected. The rearrangement joined TRBV7-2 to TRBJ2-5; a confident D gene designation cannot be given. The receptor was isolated from a man aged 18 to 30 in good health. The CDR3 corresponds to CASSLLETQYF. Here is the DNA: TGTGCCAGCAGCTTACTTGAGACCCAGTACTTC.